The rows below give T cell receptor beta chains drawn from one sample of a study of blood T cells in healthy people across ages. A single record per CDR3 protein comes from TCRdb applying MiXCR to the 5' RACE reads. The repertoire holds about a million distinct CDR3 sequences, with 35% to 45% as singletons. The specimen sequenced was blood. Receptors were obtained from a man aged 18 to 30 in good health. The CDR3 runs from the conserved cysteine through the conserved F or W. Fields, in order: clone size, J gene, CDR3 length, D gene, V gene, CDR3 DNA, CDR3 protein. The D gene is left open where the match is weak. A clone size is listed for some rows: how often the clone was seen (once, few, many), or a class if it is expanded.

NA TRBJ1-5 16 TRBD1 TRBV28 TGTGCCAGCAGGATAGGAGGGGGCGCGGGGAATCAGCCCCAGCATTTT CASRIGGGAGNQPQHF
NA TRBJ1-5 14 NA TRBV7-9 TGTGCCAGCAGCTTCCTCGATAGCAATCAGCCCCAGCATTTT CASSFLDSNQPQHF
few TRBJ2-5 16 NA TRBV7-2 TGTGCCAGCAGCTTAGTGAGGTCGCCTAGCAAAGAGACCCAGTACTTC CASSLVRSPSKETQYF
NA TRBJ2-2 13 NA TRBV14 TGTGCCAGCAGCCAGATGGGTTCCGGGGAGCTGTTTTTT CASSQMGSGELFF
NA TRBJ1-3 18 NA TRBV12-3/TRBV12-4 TGTGCCAGCAGTGGGGCACGGGGTACGGGTGTCTCTGGAAACACCATATATTTT CASSGARGTGVSGNTIYF
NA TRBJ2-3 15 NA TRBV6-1 TGTGCCAGCAGAGACCCATTAAATCTGGCAGATACGCAGTATTTT CASRDPLNLADTQYF
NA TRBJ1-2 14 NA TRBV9 TGTGCCAGCAGCGTAGCAGAAGCTAACTATGGCTACACCTTC CASSVAEANYGYTF
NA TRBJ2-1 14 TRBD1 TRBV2 TGTGCCAGAAGCGGGACAGGGGGCTACAATGAGCAGTTCTTC CARSGTGGYNEQFF
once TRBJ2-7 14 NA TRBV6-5 TGTGCCAGCAGTTACAAAGGTCCCTCCTACGAGCAGTACTTC CASSYKGPSYEQYF
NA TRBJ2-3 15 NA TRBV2 TGTGCCAGCAGTGAAGCGCTTGCTTTCACAGATACGCAGTATTTT CASSEALAFTDTQYF
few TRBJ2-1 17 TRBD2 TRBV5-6 TGTGCCAGCAGCTCTGAGACTAGCGGATCCCCCGGGAATGAGCAGTTCTTC CASSSETSGSPGNEQFF
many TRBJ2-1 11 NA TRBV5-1 TGCGCCAGCAGGCTTAGAGGGGAGCAGTTCTTC CASRLRGEQFF
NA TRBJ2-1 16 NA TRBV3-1 TGTGCCAGCAGCCAAGCCCTAAGCCCTTCCTACAATGAGCAGTTCTTC CASSQALSPSYNEQFF
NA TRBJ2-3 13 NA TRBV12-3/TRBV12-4 TGTGCTAGCAGTCCCGGCAGCGCAGATGCGCAGTATTTT CASSPGSADAQYF
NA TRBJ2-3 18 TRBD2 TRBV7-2 TGTGCCAGCAGCTTAGGTCTGGGCGGGGGGGCCTTTACAGATACGCAGTATTTT CASSLGLGGGAFTDTQYF
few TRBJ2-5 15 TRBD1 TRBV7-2 TGTGCCAGCAGCTTAGGACAGGGACCCTACAATGAGCAGTACTTT CASSLGQGPYNEQYF
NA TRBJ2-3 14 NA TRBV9 TGTGCCAGCAGCACCAGGGGAATCACAGATACGCAGTATTTT CASSTRGITDTQYF
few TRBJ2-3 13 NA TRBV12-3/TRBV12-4 TGTGCCAGCCAGGGACGGAGGACAGATACGCAGTATTTT CASQGRRTDTQYF
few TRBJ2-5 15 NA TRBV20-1 TGCAGTGCTAGAGCCTACTACGGGGCAGAAGAGACCCAGTACTTC CSARAYYGAEETQYF
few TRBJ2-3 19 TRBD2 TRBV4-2 TGTGCCAGCAGCCAAGGGCTAGCGGGGGCCGTCGATAGCACAGATACGCAGTATTTT CASSQGLAGAVDSTDTQYF
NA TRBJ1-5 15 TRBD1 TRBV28 TGTGCCAGCAGTTCGGGACAGGGGGACAATCAGCCCCAGCATTTT CASSSGQGDNQPQHF
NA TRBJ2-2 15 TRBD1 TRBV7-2 TGTGCCAGCCTTCCGGGACAGGGGTTAAGAGGGGAGCTGTTTTTT CASLPGQGLRGELFF
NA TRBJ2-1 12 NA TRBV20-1 TGCAGTGCTACGGCTCAGGGTAATGAGCAGTTCTTC CSATAQGNEQFF
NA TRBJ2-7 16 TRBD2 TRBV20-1 TGCAGTGTCTCGTCCACTAGCGGGGGGCACTACAATGAGCAGTACTTC CSVSSTSGGHYNEQYF
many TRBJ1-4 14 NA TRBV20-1 TGCAGTGCTTCGAGGGGGTCGGGGTCTGAAAAACTGTTTTTT CSASRGSGSEKLFF
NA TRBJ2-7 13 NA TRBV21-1 TGTGCCAGCAGCAAGGCTGGCAGCTACGAGCAGTACTTC CASSKAGSYEQYF
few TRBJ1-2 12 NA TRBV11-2 TGTGCCAGCAGCTTAGATAGACATGGCTACACCTTC CASSLDRHGYTF
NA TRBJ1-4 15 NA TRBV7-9 TGTGCCAGCAGCTTAGCGGAGACCGGTAATGAAAAACCGTTTTTT CASSLAETGNEKPFF
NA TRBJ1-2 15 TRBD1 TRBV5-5 TGTGCCAGCAGCTTCCGGGAGGGGGCTGGCTATGGCTACACCTTC CASSFREGAGYGYTF
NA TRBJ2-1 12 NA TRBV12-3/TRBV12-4 TGTGCCGGCAGTTTAAGTTACAATGAGCAGTTCTTC CAGSLSYNEQFF
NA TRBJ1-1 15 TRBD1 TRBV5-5 TGTGCCAGCAGCTGGGGACAGGGATCGCACACTGAAGCTTTCTTT CASSWGQGSHTEAFF
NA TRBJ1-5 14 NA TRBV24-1 TGTGCCACCAGTGATCAGACGGCTGGAAATGGGCGGCATTTT CATSDQTAGNGRHF
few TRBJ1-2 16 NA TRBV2 TGTGCCAGCAGTGAGTTTGGGGCAGGGGCGACCTATGGCTACACCTTC CASSEFGAGATYGYTF
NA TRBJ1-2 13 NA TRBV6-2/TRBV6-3 TGTGCCGACACCCGGGAGAAAAGATATGGCTACACCTTC CADTREKRYGYTF
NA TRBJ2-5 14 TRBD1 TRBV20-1 TGCAGTGCTAGAATAGGACAGGGCCAAGGGACCCAGTACTTC CSARIGQGQGTQYF
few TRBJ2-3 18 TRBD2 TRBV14 TGTGCCAGCAGCCAAGATCCCAACCCTAGCGGCGGGCTGGATACGCAGTATTTT CASSQDPNPSGGLDTQYF
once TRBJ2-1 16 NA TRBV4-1 TGCGCCAGCAGCCAGCCCAGATCCAGCTCCTACAATGGGCAGTTCTTC CASSQPRSSSYNGQFF
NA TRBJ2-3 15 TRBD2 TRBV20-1 TGCAGTGCTACCACGACTAGCGGTACCACAGATACGCAGTATTTT CSATTTSGTTDTQYF
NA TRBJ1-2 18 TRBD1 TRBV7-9 TGTGCCAGCAGCTTAGGGACAGGGGGCGCAAAGGAAGGGTATGGCTACACCTTC CASSLGTGGAKEGYGYTF
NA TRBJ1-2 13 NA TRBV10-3 TGTGCCATCAGTCGGGACGGGAACTATGGCTACACCTTC CAISRDGNYGYTF
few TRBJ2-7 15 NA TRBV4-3 TGCGCCAGCAGCCAAGATAGGCGCAGGACCTACGAGCAGTACTTC CASSQDRRRTYEQYF
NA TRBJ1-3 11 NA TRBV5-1 TGCGCCAGCCGATTGGAAAACACCATATATTTT CASRLENTIYF
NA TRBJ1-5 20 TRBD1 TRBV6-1 TGTGCCAGCAGTCCAATCTCCGGGACAGGGCGCTTATATAGCAATCAGCCCCAGCATTTT CASSPISGTGRLYSNQPQHF
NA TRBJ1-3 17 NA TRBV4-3 TGCGCCAGCAGCCAAGACCCGCCAGGTTACTCTGGAAACATCATATATTTT CASSQDPPGYSGNIIYF
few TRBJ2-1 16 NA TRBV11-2 TGTGCCAGCAGCTTAAGGGCCGGGGCACCTGAGGATGAGCAGTTCTTC CASSLRAGAPEDEQFF
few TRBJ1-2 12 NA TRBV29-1 TGCAGCGTTGCTCTGGGACTATATGGCTACACCTTC CSVALGLYGYTF
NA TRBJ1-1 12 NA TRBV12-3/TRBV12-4 TGTGCCAGCAGTCGTACAGGAGTTGAAGCTTTCTTT CASSRTGVEAFF
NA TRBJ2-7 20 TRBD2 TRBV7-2 TGTGCCAGCAGCTTGAATCTTCGGGTGGCGGGGGGCCTTTCCTACAATGAGCAGTACTTC CASSLNLRVAGGLSYNEQYF
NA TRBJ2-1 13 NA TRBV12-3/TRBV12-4 TGTGCCAGCAGTCTTACACAGGGTCTTGAGCAGTTCTTC CASSLTQGLEQFF
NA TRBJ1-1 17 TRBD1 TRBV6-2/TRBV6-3 TGTGCCAGCAGTCACCGGGACAGGGGGACGTTTGGCACTGAAGCTTTCTTT CASSHRDRGTFGTEAFF